These 27 T cell receptor beta chains were all obtained from the same sample, sequenced in a study of T cells after posttransplantation cyclophosphamide (dated by TCRdb to the mid-2010s). The treatment or condition label here, explained by the study, means: high-dose cyclophosphamide on days +3 and +4 as single-agent GVHD prophylaxis. PTCy patients received busulfan and fludarabine conditioning, a related or unrelated marrow graft, and cyclophosphamide on days +3 and +4. Preparation of the library involved the immunoSEQ multiplex PCR assay. What TCRdb holds here is the immuneACCESS table cut down to in-frame rearrangements. Part of the clones is not present; checked against another copy, under half of the missing clones reflect an unresolved V gene, and the others are unexplained. The table for this sample lists several thousand clones; about 2% of them were counted only once. The ten largest clonotypes hold 25% to 30% of the sample.

The sequenced sample was PBMCs, obtained about 230 days after a stem cell transplant with posttransplant cyclophosphamide. The receptors were sampled from a male patient aged 30 to 39 who received an allogeneic stem cell transplant from a related donor, was CMV-positive, and had no GVHD. Because of the transplant, the T cells may be the graft donor's rather than the patient's own.

This clone was counted only a few times. The V call is TRBV7-2, the J call TRBJ2-7, with TRBD2 identical over 11 bases. The CDR3 is made up of 15 amino acids. Per germline, CDR1 SGHTA and CDR2 FQGNSA. With 4 bases clipped from V and 3 bases from J, the junction kept 5 bases outside the gene matches. CDR3 sequence reads: CASSSVSGRGYEQYF. The CDR3 region has the DNA TGTGCCAGCAGCTCGGTTAGCGGGAGGGGCTACGAGCAGTACTTC.

Here the CDR3 reads CASRKGQGYEQYF. CDR3 nucleotide sequence: TGCGCCAGCAGAAAGGGACAGGGTTACGAGCAGTACTTC. This chain joins TRBV5-1 and TRBJ2-7; TRBD1 aligns across 9 bases. The junction had 4 bases not matched to a gene; V was cut back by 5 bases and J by 4 bases. Per germline, CDR1 SGHRS and CDR2 YFSETQ. The CDR3 contains 13 residues.

The CDR3 loop reads CAIRGQGVEKQYF. DNA of the CDR3: TGTGCCATCAGAGGACAGGGGGTAGAAAAGCAGTACTTC. The chain has TRBV10-3 and TRBJ2-7; 10 positions match TRBD1. Germline V gene sequence: CDR1 ENHRY, CDR2 SYGVKD. V was pared by 6 bases and J by 8 bases, with 7 bases of the junction left unmatched. The CDR3 length is 13 residues.

This clone occurred a few times. The chain employs TRBV7-9 and TRBJ2-1, with D uncertain. The germline V gene has CDR1 SEHNR and CDR2 FQNEAQ (reference sequence). The CDR3 is made up of 11 amino acids. V lost 5 bases, J lost 4 bases, and 3 bases lay in between. As DNA, the CDR3 is TGTGCCAGCAGCCCATACAATGAGCAGTTCTTC. It encodes CASSPYNEQFF.

The chain has TRBV5-1 and TRBJ2-5; TRBD2 matches at 9 bases. Per the germline V gene, CDR1 is SGHRS and CDR2 is YFSETQ. The CDR3 is 16 residues long. V gave up 2 bases and J gave up 5 bases; unmatched junction bases: 10. The CDR3 bases are TGCGCCAGCAGCTTTCTAGGCGGGGGGGCCCGGGAGACCCAGTACTTC. It translates to CASSFLGGGARETQYF.

The sample holds a few counts of this clone. The chain joins TRBV5-1 to TRBJ1-4; D unclear. Germline V gene data show CDR1 as SGHRS and CDR2 as YFSETQ. The CDR3 length is 16 residues. The V and J ends lost 0 bases and 0 bases respectively, with 9 bases between them. The CDR3 sequence is CASSLGLIATNEKLFF. The CDR3 DNA reads TGCGCCAGCAGCTTGGGGCTGATTGCAACTAATGAAAAACTGTTTTTT.

This clone was observed a few times. This CDR3 is also generated by other DNA sequences in the sample. The rearrangement joins TRBV27 to TRBJ2-5; D is possibly TRBD1 (5 bases). V lost 3 bases, J lost 9 bases, and 23 bases lay in between. Germline assignment: CDR1 MNHEY and CDR2 SMNVEV (reference sequence). The CDR3 covers 16 residues. The CDR3 here is CASSFSGRAMLGAQYF. For the CDR3, the DNA is TGTGCCAGCAGTTTTTCGGGCAGGGCCATGCTTGGTGCCCAGTACTTC.

This clone turned up a few times. This chain links TRBV18 with TRBJ2-2; 7 positions match TRBD1. Losses at the gene ends were 0 bases for V and 6 bases for J; bases not matched to a gene: 1. The CDR3 extends over 14 amino acids. Germline CDR1 and CDR2: KGHSH and LQKENI. CDR3 coding DNA: TGTGCCAGCTCACCACCCGACAGGGCCGGGGAGCTGTTTTTT. This translates into CASSPPDRAGELFF.

The chain joins TRBV7-9 to TRBJ1-5; D is unclear. This CDR3 spans 12 amino acids. Trimming took off 6 bases at V and 7 bases at J, with 10 bases between the two ends. Germline loops: CDR1 SEHNR, CDR2 FQNEAQ (reference sequence). CDR3 coding DNA: TGTGCCAGCAGTCGAGGAGGGCAGCCCCAGCATTTT. It codes for CASSRGGQPQHF.

This clone was counted between two and nine times. The V and J genes are TRBV7-8 and TRBJ2-7; TRBD2 matches at 7 bases. J lost 1 base, V lost 0 bases, and 12 bases had no gene match. This CDR3 spans 18 amino acids. CDR1 is SGHVS, CDR2 FQNEAQ, per germline. The CDR3 DNA follows: TGTGCCAGCAGCTTAGCGTTTTTTGCGGGGGACCGATCCTACGAGCAGTACTTC. The encoded protein is CASSLAFFAGDRSYEQYF.

CDR3 in DNA: TGTGCCAGCAGTCCTGTTACTAGCGGACACTACGAGCAGTACTTC. As protein: CASSPVTSGHYEQYF. The chain uses TRBV28 and TRBJ2-7, with TRBD2 matching 8 bases. V dropped 5 bases and J dropped 3; count of bases not matched to a gene: 9. Germline-derived CDR1 and CDR2 are MDHEN and SYDVKM. This CDR3 comprises 15 residues.

This clone was picked up a small number of times. V usage is TRBV29-1 and J usage is TRBJ2-7, with D unresolved. This CDR3 has 15 residues. Per the germline V gene, CDR1 is SQVTM and CDR2 is ANQGSEA. The V end was cut by 6 bases, the J end by 2 bases, with 20 bases between. CDR3 sequence (DNA): TGCAGCGTGTTGAGCGAGAATACTCGCGCCTACGAGCAGTACTTC. It codes for CSVLSENTRAYEQYF.

There are a few counts of this clone. The V call is TRBV15, the J call TRBJ2-4, with a weak D call TRBD2 (5 bases). Germline V lookup: CDR1 LNHNV, CDR2 YYDKDF (reference sequence). There are 14 residues in the CDR3. Trimming removed 0 bases at V and 8 bases at J, with 11 bases between. Here the CDR3 reads CATSRDRGPDIQYF. CDR3 coding DNA: TGTGCCACCAGCAGAGATCGGGGTCCGGACATTCAGTACTTC.

This clone was seen only a few times. CDR3 nucleotide sequence: TGCGCCAGCAGCTTGGGCCTAGCGGGAGCGGATGAGCAGTTCTTC. It is translated as CASSLGLAGADEQFF. The genes are TRBV5-1 and TRBJ2-1; 10 positions match TRBD2. The CDR3 spans 15 residues. J lost 8 bases, V lost 0 bases, and 5 bases had no gene match. Germline values: CDR1 SGHRS, CDR2 YFSETQ.

The CDR3 reads CASSYIGQPQHF. In nucleotides, the CDR3 is TGTGCCAGTAGTTACATCGGGCAGCCCCAGCATTTT. The gene calls are TRBV19 and TRBJ1-5; no clear D gene. Germline V gene sequence: CDR1 LNHDA, CDR2 SQIVND (reference sequence). Trimming stripped 5 bases from V and 7 bases from J, with 9 bases between. The CDR3 length is 12 residues.

Details on this clone: A far larger clone is a single base away, which makes a read error likely. This chain connects TRBV28 to TRBJ1-5; the match to TRBD1 covers 8 bases. Germline loops: CDR1 MDHEN, CDR2 SYDVKM. The CDR3 is 15 amino acids. This chain's CDR3 is CASLPKTGDNRPQHF. The CDR3 coding sequence is TGTGCCAGCTTGCCTAAGACAGGGGACAATCGGCCCCAGCATTTT.

This clone was found a few times. This CDR3 is CASPGTGKNTEAFF. The CDR3 DNA reads TGTGCCAGCCCTGGGACAGGAAAGAACACTGAAGCTTTCTTT. V is TRBV6-1 and J is TRBJ1-1, with 8 nucleotides matching TRBD1. CDR1 and CDR2 (germline): MNHNS, SASEGT. CDR3 size: 14 residues. Trimming took 8 bases from V and 1 from J; bases not matched to a gene: 6.

A remark on this clone: At one boundary the junction diverges from the germline segment, which might be a read error. The DNA for the CDR3 is TGTGCCGCCTATAATGAGCAGTTCTTC. Its protein product is CAAYNEQFF. This chain uses TRBV27 with TRBJ2-1, with D unclear. Germline lookup yields CDR1 MNHEY and CDR2 SMNVEV (reference sequence). The CDR3 spans 9 residues.

This clone was picked up a small number of times. The chain recombines TRBV29-1 with TRBJ2-7, with D tentatively TRBD2 (5 bases). Germline-derived CDR1 and CDR2 are SQVTM and ANQGSEA. Trimming stripped 6 bases from V and 3 bases from J, with 15 bases between. The CDR3 runs to 13 residues. The CDR3, as DNA: TGCAGCGTCAGAACTAGACCCTTCTACGAGCAGTACTTC. It yields the protein CSVRTRPFYEQYF.

This clone appeared a few times. The rearrangement links TRBV7-2 to TRBJ1-6, with D possibly TRBD1 on 6 matching bases. The germline V gene encodes CDR1 SGHTA and CDR2 FQGNSA. The CDR3 spans 18 residues. V lost 3 bases and J 0 bases, leaving 15 bases between the germline ends. The CDR3 protein is CASSFRDTPSSYNSPLHF. DNA of the CDR3: TGTGCCAGCAGCTTCAGGGACACCCCGAGCTCCTATAATTCACCCCTCCACTTT.

The chain links TRBV7-2 to TRBJ2-5; the D is unclear. The CDR3 runs 12 residues. Trimming pared 4 bases from V and 3 bases from J, leaving 6 bases between. CDR1 is SGHTA and CDR2 is FQGNSA in the germline V gene. The CDR3 sequence: CASSYAKETQYF. For the CDR3, the DNA is TGTGCCAGCAGCTATGCGAAAGAGACCCAGTACTTC.

This chain uses TRBV4-3 with TRBJ2-1; D is perhaps TRBD1 (5 bases). In germline, CDR1 is LGHNA, CDR2 YSLEER. CDR3 length: 15 residues. V was trimmed by 4 bases and J by 4 bases, leaving 14 bases between them. The CDR3 loop is CASSPQSGSYNEQFF. The CDR3 bases are TGCGCCAGCAGCCCACAATCAGGGTCGTACAATGAGCAGTTCTTC.

The genes are TRBV18 and TRBJ1-6; D ambiguous. The CDR3 spans 14 residues. Germline V gives CDR1 KGHSH, CDR2 LQKENI. V lost 4 bases to trimming and J lost 0 bases, with 4 bases between them. CDR3 amino acids: CASSLSSYNSPLHF. The CDR3 DNA sequence: TGTGCCAGCTCACTGAGCTCCTATAATTCACCCCTCCACTTT.

V usage is TRBV30 and J usage is TRBJ1-1, with D uncertain. With 3 bases removed from V and 1 base from J, the gap between germline ends came to 15 bases. The germline V gene encodes CDR1 GTSNPN and CDR2 SVGIG (reference sequence). The CDR3 runs 15 residues. The CDR3 DNA reads as TGTGCCTGGAGGTTACACGAGGGTTGGAACACTGAAGCTTTCTTT. It is translated as CAWRLHEGWNTEAFF.

The table lists this clone with a few counts. The chain carries TRBV30 and TRBJ1-2; D is unclear. Germline V gene data show CDR1 as GTSNPN and CDR2 as SVGIG (reference sequence). This CDR3 is built from 12 residues. Trimming took 2 bases from V and 7 from J, leaving 11 bases between them. The CDR3, as DNA: TGTGCCTGGAGTCTCAACACGATTGGCTACACCTTC. Amino acids: CAWSLNTIGYTF.

This chain joins TRBV4-1 and TRBJ2-3, with 14 bases aligning to TRBD2. V shed 0 bases and J 14 bases; nucleotides not matched to a gene: 13. Germline V gene lookup returns CDR1 MGHRA and CDR2 YSYEKL. The CDR3 is made up of 17 amino acids. The DNA for the CDR3 is TGCGCCAGCAGCCAAGACAGGACTAGCGGGAGGCCCTATCCACCGTATTTT. Its translation: CASSQDRTSGRPYPPYF.

By share of the sample, this clone is medium-sized. The J gene is TRBJ2-1, the V gene TRBV10-3, with 8 positions matching TRBD2. This CDR3 region has 14 residues. CDR1 and CDR2 (germline): ENHRY, SYGVKD. Trimming at V came to 6 bases and at J to 8 bases, leaving 9 bases not matched to a gene. CDR3: CAISAAGGVDEQFF. The CDR3 bases are TGTGCCATCAGCGCGGCGGGAGGCGTGGATGAGCAGTTCTTC.